This passage covers 28 T cell receptor beta chains from one sample sequenced in a study of T cells after yellow fever vaccination. TCRdb redid the calling of the 5' RACE reads with MiXCR, one entry per CDR3 protein. The table records about 130,000 distinct CDR3 sequences, 7.5% to 10% of them present only once. Specimen: CD8+ T cells sorted from PBMCs, collected on the day of the yellow fever booster vaccination. These receptors came from a man between 18 and 35 years old who received the YFV17D yellow fever vaccine.

In this sample, this clonotype turned up a few times. The rearrangement links TRBV2 to TRBJ2-7, with a weak D call TRBD1 (6 bases). V dropped 0 bases and J dropped 4 bases, with 16 bases sitting between them. The CDR3 loop spans 16 amino acids. Germline V gene sequence: CDR1 SNHLY, CDR2 FYNNEI. The chain's CDR3 is CASSEAIRDIHYEQYF. Here the CDR3 DNA reads TGTGCCAGCAGTGAAGCGATTAGGGACATCCATTACGAGCAGTACTTC.

This CDR3 reads CASSFRERETQYF. CDR3 coding DNA: TGTGCCAGCAGCTTCAGGGAAAGAGAGACCCAGTACTTC. The chain uses TRBV7-9 and TRBJ2-5; D possibly corresponds to TRBD1 (5 bases). Germline values: CDR1 SEHNR, CDR2 FQNEAQ (reference sequence). There are 13 residues in the CDR3. Trimming removed 3 bases at V and 4 bases at J, with 9 bases between.

The chain is built from TRBV19 and TRBJ1-1, with D uncertain. Germline CDR1 reads LNHDA; CDR2 reads SQIVND (reference sequence). Deletions cut 9 bases from V and 0 bases from J, with 23 bases between. There are 17 residues in the CDR3. The CDR3 DNA reads TGTGCCAGCACCCTGTGGAGAAAAGAACGTGTGAACACTGAAGCTTTCTTT. It encodes CASTLWRKERVNTEAFF.

This clonotype was seen more than once but under ten times. The chain links TRBV15 to TRBJ2-5, with TRBD1 identical over 10 bases. CDR1 LNHNV and CDR2 YYDKDF come from the germline V gene (reference sequence). The trim removed 6 bases at V and 0 bases at J, leaving 10 bases unmatched. This CDR3 has 17 amino acids. CDR3 sequence: CATRGGTGARYQETQYF. CDR3 nucleotide sequence: TGTGCCACCAGGGGGGGGACAGGGGCGCGGTACCAAGAGACCCAGTACTTC. Filled out from reference TRBV15 and TRBJ2-5, the complete variable domain reads DAMVIQNPRYQVTQFGKPVTLSCSQTLNHNVMYWYQQKSSQAPKLLFHYYDKDFNNEADTPDNFQSRRPNTSFCFLDIRSPGLGDTAMYLCATRGGTGARYQETQYFGPGTRLLVL.

This clonotype showed up just a few times. The chain is built from TRBV6-2 or TRBV6-3 and TRBJ2-2, with D tentatively TRBD1 (6 bases). The CDR3 sequence is 17 residues long. CDR1 is MNHEY and CDR2 is SVGEGT in the germline V gene. V lost 0 bases to trimming and J lost 0 bases, with 11 bases between them. Written as DNA, the CDR3 is TGTGCCAGCAGTTACTCACCCTCAGGGGCGAACACCGGGGAGCTGTTTTTT. This encodes CASSYSPSGANTGELFF.

The gene calls are TRBV6-2 or TRBV6-3 and TRBJ2-1, with D possibly matching TRBD2 (5 bases). V gave up 8 bases and J gave up 1 base, with 9 bases separating them. The germline gives CDR1 MNHEY, CDR2 SVGEGT. The CDR3 is 13 amino acids. The CDR3 DNA reads as TGTGCCAGCTTAGGGAGATCCTACAATGAGCAGTTCTTC. It is translated as CASLGRSYNEQFF.

The J gene is TRBJ2-2, the V gene TRBV7-2; possibly TRBD2 for D (6 bases). CDR1 is SGHTA, CDR2 FQGNSA, per germline. The CDR3 runs to 15 residues. V lost 2 bases and J lost 4, with 11 bases in between. In DNA form, the CDR3 reads TGTGCCAGCAGCTTATTGGGGGGTCCCACCGGGGAGCTGTTTTTT. Translating gives CASSLLGGPTGELFF.

This chain connects TRBV15 to TRBJ1-6; D remains ambiguous. With 11 bases removed from V and 7 bases from J, the gap between germline ends came to 12 bases. CDR3 length equals 12 residues. The germline V gene has CDR1 LNHNV and CDR2 YYDKDF (reference sequence). Here the CDR3 reads CASSSENSPLHF. The DNA for the CDR3 is TGTGCCTCGAGCAGCGAAAATTCACCCCTCCACTTT.

The chain recombines TRBV2 with TRBJ2-7; TRBD1 aligns across 9 bases. CDR1 is SNHLY, CDR2 FYNNEI, per germline. J was trimmed by 1 base and V by 8 bases; bases with no gene match: 3. The CDR3 length is 13 residues. CDR3 loop: CASRTGASYEQYF. Here the CDR3 DNA reads TGTGCCAGCCGGACAGGGGCTTCCTACGAGCAGTACTTC.

This clonotype has more than one count but fewer than ten. The V gene is TRBV30, the J gene TRBJ1-6, with 10 positions matching TRBD1. V was pared by 2 bases and J by 9 bases, with 4 bases of the junction left unmatched. Germline assignment: CDR1 GTSNPN and CDR2 SVGIG (reference sequence). The CDR3 spans 14 residues. This CDR3 reads CAWSYGQGGSPLHF. Here the CDR3 DNA reads TGTGCCTGGAGTTACGGACAGGGGGGTTCACCCCTCCACTTT.

This clonotype was counted a few times. The chain recombines TRBV4-3 with TRBJ2-3, with 8 bases matching TRBD2. Germline CDR1 LGHNA, CDR2 YSLEER. CDR3 size: 17 residues. The V segment lost 0 bases and the J segment 4 bases; nucleotides outside the gene matches: 9. CDR3 in DNA: TGCGCCAGCAGCCAAGATCAGGTAGCGGGGCGACCAGATACGCAGTATTTT. Its protein is CASSQDQVAGRPDTQYF.

This clonotype was recorded a few times. V usage is TRBV7-2 and J usage is TRBJ1-5; no clear D. Germline V gene sequence: CDR1 SGHTA, CDR2 FQGNSA. The CDR3 loop spans 16 amino acids. Trimming pared 0 bases from V and 9 bases from J, leaving 18 bases between. The CDR3 DNA reads TGTGCCAGCAGCTTAGCCCCGGACGGCCGTCGAGGGCCCCAGCATTTT. This translates into CASSLAPDGRRGPQHF.

Only a few counts were recorded for this clonotype. The chain couples TRBV25-1 to TRBJ2-5; D uncertain. From germline, CDR1 is MGHDK and CDR2 SYGVNS. The CDR3 is made up of 14 amino acids. V gave up 3 bases and J gave up 5 bases, with 13 bases separating them. The CDR3: CASSEVSFEETQYF. CDR3 bases: TGTGCCAGCAGTGAGGTTTCGTTTGAGGAGACCCAGTACTTC. The full variable domain, its missing parts supplied by reference TRBV25-1 and TRBJ2-5, is EADIYQTPRYLVIGTGKKITLECSQTMGHDKMYWYQQDPGMELHLIHYSYGVNSTEKGDLSSESTVSRIRTEHFPLTLESARPSHTSQYLCASSEVSFEETQYFGPGTRLLVL.

J is TRBJ1-4 and V is TRBV7-9; D call uncertain. V dropped 1 base and J dropped 7 bases, with 4 bases sitting between them. Germline loops: CDR1 SEHNR, CDR2 FQNEAQ (reference sequence). The CDR3 is 12 residues long. The CDR3 loop reads CASSLEGEKLFF. DNA for the CDR3: TGTGCCAGCAGCTTAGAGGGTGAAAAACTGTTTTTT.

The chain carries TRBV4-1 and TRBJ2-5, with 10 bases that match TRBD2. This CDR3 is 16 amino acids long. V lost 1 base to trimming and J lost 5 bases; unmatched junction nucleotides: 7. Germline V gene lookup returns CDR1 MGHRA and CDR2 YSYEKL. CDR3 amino acids: CASSQVGLAGVETQYF. The CDR3 bases are TGCGCCAGCAGCCAAGTAGGGCTAGCGGGGGTTGAGACCCAGTACTTC.

This clonotype was detected only a few times. The V gene is TRBV6-2 or TRBV6-3, the J gene TRBJ2-5; 11 bases fit TRBD2. Unmatched junction bases numbered 11, after V lost 2 bases and J lost 0 bases. Per the germline V gene, CDR1 is MNHEY and CDR2 is SVGEGT. CDR3 length: 19 residues. The CDR3 DNA reads as TGTGCCAGCAGTTACGCCCTAGCGGGGGGACGATCGGACCAAGAGACCCAGTACTTC. Translation: CASSYALAGGRSDQETQYF.

V gene TRBV30 combines with J gene TRBJ2-7, with a tentative D call TRBD2 (7 bases). Trimming stripped 1 base from V and 3 bases from J, with 16 bases between. CDR1 is GTSNPN, CDR2 SVGIG, per germline (reference sequence). The CDR3 contains 15 residues. The CDR3 spells CAWSGGAGDYYEQYF. In DNA form, the CDR3 reads TGTGCCTGGAGTGGGGGGGCAGGGGACTACTACGAGCAGTACTTC.

This clonotype was counted only a few times. The J gene is TRBJ2-7, the V gene TRBV4-1; D ambiguous. Germline V lookup: CDR1 MGHRA, CDR2 YSYEKL. V was cut by 4 bases and J by 1 base, with 11 bases left in between. CDR3 length: 14 amino acids. CDR3 sequence reads: CASSRESSSYEQYF. CDR3 coding DNA: TGCGCCAGCAGCCGAGAGTCCTCTTCCTACGAGCAGTACTTC.

The sample holds a few counts of this clonotype. The genes are TRBV4-1 and TRBJ1-1; 7 bases are shared with TRBD1. CDR3 length equals 13 residues. CDR1 is MGHRA, CDR2 YSYEKL, per germline. J was trimmed by 4 bases and V by 3 bases; bases with no gene match: 2. CDR3 in DNA: TGCGCCAGCAGCCACGACAGGGTCACTGAAGCTTTCTTT. Its protein product is CASSHDRVTEAFF.

This clonotype was observed a handful of times. The rearrangement links TRBV6-5 to TRBJ2-5, with D perhaps TRBD2 (5 bases). Germline values: CDR1 MNHEY, CDR2 SVGAGI. The V end was cut by 6 bases, the J end by 5 bases, with 13 bases between. The length of the CDR3 is 13 residues. The CDR3 is CASSSPSTETQYF. The CDR3 DNA sequence: TGTGCCAGCAGCTCCCCTAGCACGGAGACCCAGTACTTC.

The chain has TRBV7-9 and TRBJ1-3; D ambiguous. The CDR3 spans 14 residues. Looked up from germline, CDR1 is SEHNR and CDR2 is FQNEAQ (reference sequence). V was shortened by 5 bases and J by 0 bases, with 8 bases between the two germline ends. This CDR3 is CASSAENSGNTIYF. CDR3 DNA: TGTGCCAGCAGCGCGGAAAACTCTGGAAACACCATATATTTT.

This clonotype occurred a few times. The chain has TRBV5-1 and TRBJ2-3; TRBD2 agrees at 7 bases. CDR3 length equals 16 residues. V dropped 2 bases and J dropped 0; count of bases not matched to a gene: 6. Germline V gene sequence: CDR1 SGHRS, CDR2 YFSETQ. Here the CDR3 DNA reads TGCGCCAGCAGCTTACGGGACTACCCAAGCACAGATACGCAGTATTTT. Its protein is CASSLRDYPSTDTQYF.

The table lists this clonotype with a few counts. The gene calls are TRBV7-8 and TRBJ2-7; the D is unclear. The CDR3 covers 13 residues. Germline values: CDR1 SGHVS, CDR2 FQNEAQ. The V end was cut by 1 base, the J end by 9 bases, with 13 bases between. The CDR3: CASSLGFVDGQYF. CDR3 sequence (DNA): TGTGCCAGCAGCTTAGGGTTCGTTGATGGGCAGTACTTC.

There are a few counts of this clonotype. The gene calls are TRBV4-2 and TRBJ2-3; tentatively, D is TRBD1 or TRBD2 (6 bases each). Germline CDR1 reads LGHNA; CDR2 reads YNFKEQ. V lost 1 base to trimming and J lost 4 bases, with 12 bases between them. This CDR3 is built from 15 residues. CDR3 protein: CASSQAPGGADTQYF. DNA of the CDR3: TGTGCCAGCAGCCAAGCTCCCGGGGGCGCAGATACGCAGTATTTT.

The chain combines TRBV5-4 with TRBJ2-5; 7 bases agree with TRBD2. V lost 3 bases to trimming and J lost 1 base; unmatched junction nucleotides: 6. Germline assignment: CDR1 SGHNT and CDR2 YYREEE (reference sequence). The CDR3 has 15 residues. The CDR3 here is CASSSIQRGQETQYF. The CDR3 region has the DNA TGTGCCAGCAGCTCCATTCAGCGGGGCCAAGAGACCCAGTACTTC.

In this sample, this clonotype turned up many times. The chain combines TRBV27 with TRBJ2-1; a weak D match, TRBD1 (6 bases). Trimming cost V 3 bases and J 0 bases, with 9 bases left between them. Looked up from germline, CDR1 is MNHEY and CDR2 is SMNVEV (reference sequence). The CDR3 spans 15 residues. CDR3 in DNA: TGTGCCAGCAGTTTGGGGGCTAGCTCCTACAATGAGCAGTTCTTC. Translation gives CASSLGASSYNEQFF.

The V call is TRBV11-2, the J call TRBJ1-1; 10 positions match TRBD1. This CDR3 has 17 residues. Germline assignment: CDR1 SGHAT and CDR2 FQNNGV. After removal of 2 bases from V and 0 bases from J, the junction contained 6 bases not matched to a gene. CDR3 sequence: CASSLPDGTGVNTEAFF. The CDR3 bases are TGTGCCAGCAGCTTACCCGACGGGACAGGGGTGAACACTGAAGCTTTCTTT.

In its sample, this clonotype was seen a few times. This rearrangement joins TRBV20-1 to TRBJ1-2; D gene unclear. V was pared by 7 bases and J by 2 bases, with 11 bases between. The CDR3 covers 12 residues. Per germline, CDR1 DFQATT and CDR2 SNEGSKA (reference sequence). This CDR3 is CSGQDGNYGYTF. The DNA for the CDR3 is TGCAGTGGCCAGGACGGAAACTATGGCTACACCTTC.